The T cell receptor (beta chain) described here comes from a study of T cells in narcolepsy. Study details: Patients with NT1 or NT2 and healthy control donors were enrolled.

Of note for this clone: Antigen: not known.

Generated by immunoSEQ multiplex PCR, the TCRdb table keeps only in-frame clones and is missing some. The top ten clones hold 0.95% to 1.2% of a sample with over 25,000 clones, roughly nine tenths of them seen once. This CDR3 spans 15 amino acids. With 7 bases removed from V and 1 base from J, the gap between germline ends came to 14 bases. CDR1 and CDR2 from the germline V gene are MNHNS and SASEGT. Study-wide points: Autoreactive clonotypes reportedly recurred in blood of same and different patients, not controls. Some memory CD4+ repertoires had no autoreactive clone sequences. Same-patient CSF and blood CD4+ T cell clonotypes included HCRT-specific and TRIB2-specific autoreactive ones.

Sequenced input: CD45RA- memory CD4+ T cells from PBMCs. The chain couples TRBV6-1 to TRBJ2-4, with D perhaps given as TRBD1 or TRBD2 (5 bases each). This TCR derives from a human donor with narcolepsy. CDR3 DNA: TGTGCCAGCACGAGGGGTTTGTTGGCCAAAAACATTCAGTACTTC. Translation: CASTRGLLAKNIQYF.